One T cell receptor (beta chain) is described in this entry. Antigen: not known. Primers: 60 Vbeta forward and 13 Jbeta reverse. Sequencing used immunoSEQ multiplex PCR; TCRdb keeps in-frame clones, though not all of them. The sample includes 150,000 to 200,000 clones, roughly nine tenths of them seen just once. These data belong to a study of cytomegalovirus exposure and HLA in healthy donors. Whole-study results and caveats: In a later analysis, approximately 15,000 TCR beta sequences were associated with HLA alleles at 0.05 false discovery rate.

Germline V gene sequence: CDR1 MNHNS, CDR2 SASEGT. The V gene end was trimmed by 4 bases and the J gene end by 3 bases; junction bases not matched to a gene: 13. CDR3 length: 18 amino acids. J is TRBJ1-3 and V is TRBV6-1, with 9 positions matching TRBD1. The receptor's source is a girl under three years old in good health and CMV-seronegative. What was sequenced was PBMCs. The chain's CDR3 is CASSAPAGTGRSGNTIYF. The CDR3 DNA is TGTGCCAGCAGTGCCCCCGCTGGGACAGGGAGAAGTGGAAACACCATATATTTT.